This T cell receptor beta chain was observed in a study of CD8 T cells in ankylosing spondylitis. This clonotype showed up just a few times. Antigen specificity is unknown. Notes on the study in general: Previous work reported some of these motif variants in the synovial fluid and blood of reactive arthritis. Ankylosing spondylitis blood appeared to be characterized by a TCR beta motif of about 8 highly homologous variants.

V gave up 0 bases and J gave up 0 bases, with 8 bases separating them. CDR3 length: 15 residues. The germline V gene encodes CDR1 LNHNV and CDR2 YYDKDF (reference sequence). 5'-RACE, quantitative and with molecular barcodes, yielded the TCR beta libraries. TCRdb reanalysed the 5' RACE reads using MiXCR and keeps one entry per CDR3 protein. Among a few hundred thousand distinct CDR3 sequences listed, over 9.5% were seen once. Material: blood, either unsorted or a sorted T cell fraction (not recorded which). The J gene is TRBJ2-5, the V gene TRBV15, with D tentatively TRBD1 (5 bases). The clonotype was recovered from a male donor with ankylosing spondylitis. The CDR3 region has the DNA TGTGCCACCAGCAGAGAAGGGGTGTACCAAGAGACCCAGTACTTC. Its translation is CATSREGVYQETQYF.